This paragraph reports one TCR beta chain. Here immunoSEQ multiplex PCR was the method, and the copy in TCRdb shows in-frame clones only, minus some. This sample carries roughly 92,000 clones, around 89% of them seen once, and the ten largest clones take about 1.5%. These data originate in a study of T cells after somatic rescue of genetic block. From germline, CDR1 is SGHRS and CDR2 YFSETQ. This CDR3 has 14 residues. V shed 2 bases and J shed 0 bases, with 9 bases lying between them. The TCR originated in a woman aged 18-29 years. J is TRBJ2-7 and V is TRBV5-1; D is uncertain. Sequenced: peripheral blood mononuclear cells (PBMCs). The CDR3 nucleotides are TGCGCCAGCAGCTTCCAAAGAAGCTCCTACGAGCAGTACTTC. It is translated as CASSFQRSSYEQYF. The full variable domain, its missing parts supplied by reference TRBV5-1 and TRBJ2-7, is KAGVTQTPRYLIKTRGQQVTLSCSPISGHRSVSWYQQTPGQGLQFLFEYFSETQRNKGNFPGRFSGRQFSNSRSEMNVSTLELGDSALYLCASSFQRSSYEQYFGPGTRLTVT.